The rows below give T cell receptor beta chains drawn from one sample of a study of blood T cell repertoires in COVID-19. Assay used: immunoSEQ multiplex PCR; TCRdb lists only in-frame clones, some missing. The sample has around 140,000 clones, about four fifths seen once. Source material: peripheral blood. The receptors were sampled from a man in his sixties or seventies who had recovered from COVID-19. The CDR3 runs from the conserved cysteine through the conserved F or W. Not every row has a clone size; where given, it reads once, few, many or a size class.

.	TRBV13	CASSRTGRTGELFF
few	TRBV6-6	CASSSGRAYNDEQFF
.	TRBV7-7	CASSSGTGAGELFF
.	TRBV7-3	CASTPEGADNEQFF
.	TRBV12-3/TRBV12-4	CASSRDFDTQYF
.	TRBV7-8	CASSLGGSEMEAFF
.	TRBV2	CASRGTGGEGQPQHF
.	TRBV27	CASSLADSSYEQYF
.	TRBV5-1	CASSSGQVPWEGYTF
.	TRBV29-1	CSASDSINEKLFF
.	TRBV6-6	CASSQTSGKATQYF
.	TRBV5-8	CASSFTGLNQPQHF
.	TRBV15	CATSRIGTGKGNEQFF
.	TRBV2	CATLNGQGWDNEQFF
few	TRBV10-3	CAISESYTGLHSYNEQFF
.	TRBV10-2	CASSARRSTDTQYF
.	TRBV2	CASSERGGQGDYGYTF
.	TRBV29-1	CSVHRGLNTEAFF
.	TRBV30	CAWSTQGNTIYF
.	TRBV10-1	CASSLGTSPDTQYF
.	TRBV29-1	CSVEGQGDGYTF
.	TRBV6-1	CASSEQIGQPIYGYTF
.	TRBV9	CASSPRTGPEAFF
.	TRBV29-1	CSVPRAMAQYF
.	TRBV12-3/TRBV12-4	CASSRLVGEQYF
.	TRBV19	CASRSSGRKNTGELFF
.	TRBV6-5	CASSSTGQNTGELFF